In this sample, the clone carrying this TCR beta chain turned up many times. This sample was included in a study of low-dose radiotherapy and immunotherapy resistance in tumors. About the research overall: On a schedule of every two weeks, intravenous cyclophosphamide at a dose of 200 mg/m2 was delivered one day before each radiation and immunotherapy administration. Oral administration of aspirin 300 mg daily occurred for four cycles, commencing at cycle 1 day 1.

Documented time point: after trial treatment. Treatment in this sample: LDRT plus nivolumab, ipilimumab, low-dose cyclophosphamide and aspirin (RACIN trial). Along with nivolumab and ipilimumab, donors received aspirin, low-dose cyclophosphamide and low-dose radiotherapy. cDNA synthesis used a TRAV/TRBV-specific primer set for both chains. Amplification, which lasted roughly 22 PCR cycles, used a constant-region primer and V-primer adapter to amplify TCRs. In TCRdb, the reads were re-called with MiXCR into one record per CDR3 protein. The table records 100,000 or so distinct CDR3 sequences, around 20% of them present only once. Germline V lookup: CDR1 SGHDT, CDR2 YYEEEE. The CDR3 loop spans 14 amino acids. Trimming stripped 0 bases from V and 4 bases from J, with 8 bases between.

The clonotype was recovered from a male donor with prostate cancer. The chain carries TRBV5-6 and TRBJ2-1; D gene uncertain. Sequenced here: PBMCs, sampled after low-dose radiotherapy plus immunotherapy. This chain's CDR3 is CASSLGPEYNEQFF. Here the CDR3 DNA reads TGTGCCAGCAGCTTGGGTCCAGAGTACAATGAGCAGTTCTTC.